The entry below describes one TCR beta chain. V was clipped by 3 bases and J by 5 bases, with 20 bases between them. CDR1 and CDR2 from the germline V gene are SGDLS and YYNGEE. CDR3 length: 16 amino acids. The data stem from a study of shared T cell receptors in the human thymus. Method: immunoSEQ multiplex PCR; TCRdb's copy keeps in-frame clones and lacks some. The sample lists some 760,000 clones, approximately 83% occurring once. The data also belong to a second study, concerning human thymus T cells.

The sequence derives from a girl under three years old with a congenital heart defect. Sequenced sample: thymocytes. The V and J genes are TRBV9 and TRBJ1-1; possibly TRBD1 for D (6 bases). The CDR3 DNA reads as TGTGCCAGCAGCGCATACCCCAACAGGGTGGGTACTGAAGCTTTCTTT. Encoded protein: CASSAYPNRVGTEAFF.